This T cell receptor (beta chain) emerged from a study of long-term antiretroviral therapy in people with HIV. J lost 3 bases, V lost 0 bases, and 6 bases had no gene match. Germline CDR1 is SGHRS and CDR2 is YFSETQ. CDR3 length equals 16 residues. At the survey level, the v3.0 immunoSEQ assay was run. TCRdb keeps only in-frame clones here, not all; method: immunoSEQ multiplex PCR. The sample has around 25,000 clones, approximately 82% seen once. This specimen was unsorted PBMCs, taken 3 years after starting antiretroviral therapy. The origin of this receptor is a young man with HIV. The rearrangement links TRBV5-1 to TRBJ2-5, with TRBD2 matching 9 bases. The CDR3 coding sequence is TGCGCCAGCAGCTTGGCCTTTCTAGCGGGGAAAGAGACCCAGTACTTC. Encoded protein: CASSLAFLAGKETQYF.